The 9 T cell receptor beta chains below come from one sample, sequenced in a study of blood T cell repertoires in COVID-19 (dated by TCRdb to about 2020). Libraries were built with the immunoSEQ multiplex PCR assay. The table comes from immuneACCESS by way of TCRdb, which keeps in-frame sequences with V and J called. Part of the clones is missing from these tables; in studies checked, under half for an unresolved V gene and the rest for unknown reasons. In all, the sample holds roughly 75,000 clones, and about four fifths of those were seen once. Roughly 27% of the sample is in the top ten clones. The sequencing input was peripheral blood. The receptors originated from a man in his 70s with acute or convalescent COVID-19.

Only a few counts were recorded for this clone. The rearrangement uses TRBV27 and TRBJ1-3, with TRBD1 as a possible D gene (5 bases). Germline CDR1 and CDR2: MNHEY and SMNVEV (reference sequence). The CDR3 has 13 amino acids. Trimming took off 5 bases at V and 5 bases at J, with 10 bases between the two ends. The CDR3 reads CASSGQGRNTIYF. In DNA, the CDR3 is TGTGCCAGCAGTGGGCAGGGCAGAAACACCATATATTTT.

The rearrangement links TRBV7-2 to TRBJ1-1; D remains unclear. The V and J ends lost 1 base and 1 base respectively, with 4 bases between them. Per germline, CDR1 SGHTA and CDR2 FQGNSA. This CDR3 contains 13 residues. The chain's CDR3 is CASSLGANTEAFF. The DNA of the CDR3 is TGTGCCAGCAGCTTAGGGGCGAACACTGAAGCTTTCTTT.

V is TRBV18 and J is TRBJ2-1, with 7 bases fitting TRBD2. The V gene's germline CDR1 is KGHSH and CDR2 LQKENI. V lost 0 bases, J lost 7 bases, and 9 bases stayed unmatched. The CDR3 extends over 16 amino acids. The CDR3 DNA reads TGTGCCAGCTCACCACCCGAGACTAGCATAGTTAATGAGCAGTTCTTC. This gives the protein CASSPPETSIVNEQFF.

The V call is TRBV12-3 or TRBV12-4, the J call TRBJ1-2, with TRBD1 matching over 8 bases. The length of the CDR3 is 12 residues. The ends lost 4 bases at V and 8 bases at J; junction bases unmatched: 3. CDR3 loop: CASSWTGRGYTF. The CDR3, as DNA: TGTGCCAGCAGTTGGACAGGGCGGGGCTACACCTTC.

This chain connects TRBV5-1 to TRBJ1-5; the match to TRBD1 covers 7 bases. The CDR3 covers 15 residues. The V segment lost 6 bases and the J segment 0 bases; nucleotides outside the gene matches: 6. Germline V gene lookup returns CDR1 SGHRS and CDR2 YFSETQ. The CDR3 DNA follows: TGCGCCAGCAAGCCAAGGACAGGTAGCAATCAGCCCCAGCATTTT. Its translation is CASKPRTGSNQPQHF.

This sequence joins TRBV7-2 and TRBJ2-7; TRBD2 agrees at 10 bases. Germline V CDR1 and CDR2: SGHTA, FQGNSA. Germline trimming cut 5 bases from V and 1 base from J; bases unmatched to any gene: 14. This CDR3 is 18 amino acids long. Here the CDR3 DNA reads TGTGCCAGCAGCCCTAGGACTAGCGGAAGTGGGGGGTCCTACGAGCAGTACTTC. It yields the protein CASSPRTSGSGGSYEQYF.

CDR3 in amino acids: CASRQGVPPDNEQFF. As DNA, the CDR3 is TGCGCCAGCAGACAGGGGGTTCCCCCGGATAATGAGCAGTTCTTC. The chain has TRBV5-1 and TRBJ2-1; 8 bases fit TRBD1. Germline lookup yields CDR1 SGHRS and CDR2 YFSETQ. The CDR3 runs to 15 residues. The junction had 11 bases not matched to a gene; V was cut back by 5 bases and J by 7 bases.

The chain links TRBV30 to TRBJ2-2; D gene unclear. V shed 0 bases and J shed 9 bases, with 17 bases lying between them. The CDR3 runs to 15 residues. The germline gives CDR1 GTSNPN, CDR2 SVGIG (reference sequence). This CDR3 is CAWSVLASNVRELFF. In nucleotides, the CDR3 is TGTGCCTGGAGTGTTTTGGCTTCCAACGTAAGGGAGCTGTTTTTT.

The V gene is TRBV23-1, the J gene TRBJ2-7; 8 bases are shared with TRBD2. TRBV23-1 qualifies as an ORF whose function is uncertain. V shed 4 bases, J shed 2 bases, and the junction held 4 bases outside the gene matches. The CDR3 has 14 amino acids. The CDR3 loop reads CASSLGLAPYEQYF. DNA for the CDR3: TGCGCCAGCAGTCTCGGACTAGCTCCCTACGAGCAGTACTTC.